This passage covers 26 T cell receptor beta chains from one sample sequenced in a study of blood T cell repertoires in COVID-19. The table came from immunoSEQ multiplex PCR; TCRdb's copy has only in-frame clones and leaves some out. The sample shows about 200,000 clones, more than 70% of them seen only once. Sequencing was carried out using peripheral blood. These receptors all stem from a man aged 18 to 30 with active or convalescent COVID-19.

This chain uses TRBV7-8 with TRBJ2-2, with D tentatively TRBD1 (6 bases). The CDR3 length is 15 residues. The germline V gene encodes CDR1 SGHVS and CDR2 FQNEAQ. V gave up 2 bases and J gave up 6 bases, with 13 bases separating them. The CDR3 loop reads CASSLNSGVAGELFF. CDR3 nucleotide sequence: TGTGCCAGCAGCTTAAATTCAGGGGTGGCCGGGGAGCTGTTTTTT. Drawing the rest from reference TRBV7-8 and TRBJ2-2, the complete variable domain is GAGVSQSPRYKVAKRGQDVALRCDPISGHVSLFWYQQALGQGPEFLTYFQNEAQLDKSGLPSDRFFAERPEGSVSTLKIQRTQQEDSAVYLCASSLNSGVAGELFFGEGSRLTVL.

The chain joins TRBV19 to TRBJ1-6, with D uncertain. Trimming cost V 6 bases and J 6 bases, with 12 bases left between them. The length of the CDR3 is 14 residues. Germline CDR1 is LNHDA and CDR2 is SQIVND (reference sequence). CDR3 nucleotide sequence: TGTGCCAGTAGGTCCAGGCTGGCTAATTCACCCCTCCACTTT. Its translation is CASRSRLANSPLHF.

The chain employs TRBV30 and TRBJ1-2; D not resolved. Trimming removed 4 bases from V and 7 bases from J, with 13 bases in between. Germline V gene data show CDR1 as GTSNPN and CDR2 as SVGIG (reference sequence). CDR3 length equals 12 residues. The CDR3 DNA sequence: TGTGCCTGGAACAGCTTTCCTGGTGGCTACACCTTC. Translating gives CAWNSFPGGYTF. Full variable domain (outside the CDR3, taken from reference TRBV30 and TRBJ1-2): SQTIHQWPATLVQPVGSPLSLECTVEGTSNPNLYWYRQAAGRGLQLLFYSVGIGQISSEVPQNLSASRPQDRQFILSSKKLLLSDSGFYLCAWNSFPGGYTFGSGTRLTVV.

The V gene is TRBV4-1, the J gene TRBJ2-2, with D unclear. Trimming stripped 1 base from V and 5 bases from J, with 8 bases between. This CDR3 is 14 amino acids long. Germline V gene sequence: CDR1 MGHRA, CDR2 YSYEKL. CDR3 bases: TGCGCCAGCAGCCAAGGTCGGCGGACCGGGGAGCTGTTTTTT. Translating gives CASSQGRRTGELFF.

The chain recombines TRBV27 with TRBJ2-1; D might be TRBD2 (6 bases). Trimming cost V 3 bases and J 9 bases, with 18 bases left between them. CDR1 MNHEY and CDR2 SMNVEV come from the germline V gene (reference sequence). This CDR3 has 15 amino acids. The CDR3 region has the DNA TGTGCCAGCAGTTTGGAGGGGATCGGTAATGTTGAGCAGTTCTTC. Translated: CASSLEGIGNVEQFF.

This clone was observed once. V gene TRBV2 combines with J gene TRBJ1-2; 7 bases are a match to TRBD1. The CDR3 spans 13 residues. The trim removed 8 bases at V and 3 bases at J, leaving 6 bases unmatched. Germline lookup yields CDR1 SNHLY and CDR2 FYNNEI. The CDR3 reads CASRPTGDYGYTF. The CDR3 coding sequence is TGTGCCAGCCGCCCTACAGGGGACTATGGCTACACCTTC.

The CDR3 bases are TGTGCCAGCACTCAACCGGGACAGGGATCTGGAAACACCATATATTTT. It translates to CASTQPGQGSGNTIYF. The chain carries TRBV7-6 and TRBJ1-3, with 9 bases lining up with TRBD1. The CDR3 covers 16 residues. In germline, CDR1 is SGHVS, CDR2 FNYEAQ. After removal of 7 bases from V and 1 base from J, the junction contained 8 bases not matched to a gene.

This rearrangement joins TRBV10-3 to TRBJ1-2; D gene unclear. Germline-derived CDR1 and CDR2 are ENHRY and SYGVKD. CDR3 length equals 16 residues. V was cut by 5 bases and J by 7 bases, with 23 bases left in between. The CDR3 DNA is TGTGCCATCAGTAACGTCGATTCTCGGGAAGGTGGTGGCTACACCTTC. Its translation: CAISNVDSREGGGYTF.

The chain employs TRBV5-1 and TRBJ2-3, with TRBD2 identical over 8 bases. V shed 5 bases, J shed 2 bases, and the junction held 4 bases outside the gene matches. The CDR3 has 14 residues. Germline V gives CDR1 SGHRS, CDR2 YFSETQ. CDR3 protein: CASRPGGVTDTQYF. CDR3 DNA sequence: TGCGCCAGCAGACCGGGAGGGGTCACAGATACGCAGTATTTT.

The rearrangement uses TRBV11-3 and TRBJ2-5, with 7 nucleotides matching TRBD2. Looked up from germline, CDR1 is SGHNT and CDR2 is YENEEA. CDR3 length equals 14 residues. The J segment lost 5 bases and the V segment lost 1 base, leaving 4 bases of the junction unmatched. CDR3 sequence (DNA): TGTGCCAGCAGCTTAGGCGGGGGTCGGGAGACCCAGTACTTC. The encoded protein is CASSLGGGRETQYF.

The rearrangement links TRBV9 to TRBJ2-2; 13 bases map to TRBD2. Losses at the gene ends were 3 bases for V and 4 bases for J; bases not matched to a gene: 12. The germline gives CDR1 SGDLS, CDR2 YYNGEE. The CDR3 runs to 19 residues. CDR3 coding DNA: TGTGCCAGCAGCGCTGAACCAATTACTAGCGGGGGGGCCACCGGGGAGCTGTTTTTT. This translates into CASSAEPITSGGATGELFF.

The chain uses TRBV6-5 and TRBJ1-1; D may be TRBD1 (6 bases). Germline CDR1 is MNHEY and CDR2 is SVGAGI. CDR3 length equals 13 residues. V was pared by 5 bases and J by 10 bases, with 17 bases between. CDR3 sequence (DNA): TGTGCCAGCAGTAACCGACAGGACGAAAGAGCTTTCTTT. Its translation is CASSNRQDERAFF.

The rearrangement joins TRBV7-8 to TRBJ1-2; D not certain. This CDR3 has 14 amino acids. Trimming removed 1 base from V and 8 bases from J, with 14 bases in between. CDR1 and CDR2 (germline): SGHVS, FQNEAQ. This CDR3 is CASSLGRKTEGYTF. The DNA of the CDR3 is TGTGCCAGCAGCTTAGGGCGGAAAACGGAGGGCTACACCTTC.

The rearrangement links TRBV14 to TRBJ2-7, with D possibly being TRBD2 (6 bases). The germline V gene encodes CDR1 SGHDN and CDR2 FVKESK. The V and J ends lost 4 bases and 3 bases respectively, with 10 bases between them. The CDR3 extends over 13 amino acids. The CDR3 nucleotides are TGTGCCAGCAGCCCCGCTAGCGACTACGAGCAGTACTTC. It is translated as CASSPASDYEQYF.

The chain carries TRBV3-1 (or the pseudogene TRBV3-2) and TRBJ1-2; 8 positions match TRBD1. From germline, CDR1 is LGHDT and CDR2 YNNKEL (reference sequence). The CDR3 totals 14 residues. Unmatched junction bases numbered 9, after V lost 4 bases and J lost 8 bases. The CDR3 loop reads CASSRTGPKEGYTF. The CDR3 nucleotides are TGTGCCAGCAGCCGGACAGGGCCCAAGGAGGGCTACACCTTC.

The chain combines TRBV7-2 with TRBJ2-2, with 11 bases identical to TRBD2. This CDR3 contains 16 residues. Germline values: CDR1 SGHTA, CDR2 FQGNSA. V lost 5 bases to trimming and J lost 2 bases; unmatched junction nucleotides: 4. CDR3 residues: CASSAGTSGNTGELFF. As DNA, the CDR3 is TGTGCCAGCAGCGCCGGGACTAGCGGTAACACCGGGGAGCTGTTTTTT.

This chain joins TRBV30 and TRBJ1-1; 7 bases map to TRBD1. V dropped 3 bases and J dropped 11; count of bases not matched to a gene: 6. In germline, CDR1 is GTSNPN, CDR2 SVGIG (reference sequence). This CDR3 has 11 residues. The CDR3 loop is CAWRNRGEAFF. The CDR3 DNA follows: TGTGCCTGGAGGAACAGGGGTGAGGCTTTCTTT. Based on the CDR3 plus reference TRBV30 and TRBJ1-1, the full variable domain is SQTIHQWPATLVQPVGSPLSLECTVEGTSNPNLYWYRQAAGRGLQLLFYSVGIGQISSEVPQNLSASRPQDRQFILSSKKLLLSDSGFYLCAWRNRGEAFFGQGTRLTVV.

This clone was counted a few times. The CDR3 region is CASSQSRNTGELFF. The CDR3 coding sequence is TGTGCCAGCAGCCAAAGCCGGAACACCGGGGAGCTGTTTTTT. This chain links TRBV7-6 with TRBJ2-2, with D unresolved. The germline V gene encodes CDR1 SGHVS and CDR2 FNYEAQ. The CDR3 runs to 14 residues. Trimming pared 5 bases from V and 1 base from J, leaving 8 bases between. The variable domain in full, with the rest retrieved from reference TRBV7-6 and TRBJ2-2, is GAGVSQSPRYKVTKRGQDVALRCDPISGHVSLYWYRQALGQGPEFLTYFNYEAQQDKSGLPNDRFSAERPEGSISTLTIQRTEQRDSAMYRCASSQSRNTGELFFGEGSRLTVL.

The rearrangement joins TRBV28 to TRBJ2-3, with D tentatively TRBD1 (6 bases). Per germline, CDR1 MDHEN and CDR2 SYDVKM. CDR3 size: 16 residues. The V and J ends lost 3 bases and 0 bases respectively, with 13 bases between them. The CDR3 spells CASSFTQGSSTDTQYF. For the CDR3, the DNA is TGTGCCAGCAGTTTCACACAGGGATCTAGCACAGATACGCAGTATTTT.

This chain joins TRBV7-3 and TRBJ2-7; TRBD1 agrees at 8 bases. V lost 4 bases, J lost 6 bases, and 8 bases stayed unmatched. The CDR3 extends over 14 amino acids. CDR1 SGHTA and CDR2 FQGTGA come from the germline V gene. CDR3: CASSSMTGDSEQYF. In DNA form, the CDR3 reads TGTGCCAGCAGCTCCATGACAGGGGATAGCGAGCAGTACTTC.

The rearrangement uses TRBV19 and TRBJ2-1; 8 bases are a match to TRBD1. This CDR3 spans 14 amino acids. The germline V gene encodes CDR1 LNHDA and CDR2 SQIVND (reference sequence). Trimming took 8 bases from V and 3 from J; bases not matched to a gene: 6. Here the CDR3 DNA reads TGTGCCAGTGAGGACAGGGAAGGCTACAATGAGCAGTTCTTC. Protein: CASEDREGYNEQFF.

CDR3 nucleotides: TGTGCCAGCAGTTCAGTAGCGGGAGCAAACCTACTTGAGCAGTACTTC. This sequence encodes CASSSVAGANLLEQYF. V usage is TRBV27 and J usage is TRBJ2-7; TRBD2 matches at 9 bases. This CDR3 comprises 16 residues. Germline lookup yields CDR1 MNHEY and CDR2 SMNVEV (reference sequence). Unmatched junction bases numbered 14, after V lost 4 bases and J lost 7 bases.

This clone came up once. The V gene is TRBV12-3 or TRBV12-4, the J gene TRBJ2-7; possible D gene TRBD2, 6 bases. V lost 3 bases and J 4 bases, leaving 10 bases between the germline ends. The CDR3 extends over 13 amino acids. The CDR3 region is CASSFGGFYEQYF. Here the CDR3 DNA reads TGTGCCAGCAGTTTCGGGGGTTTTTACGAGCAGTACTTC.

This chain links TRBV7-2 with TRBJ1-6, with D hard to call. CDR3 length equals 14 residues. V was trimmed by 1 base and J by 10 bases, leaving 11 bases between them. Germline CDR1 and CDR2: SGHTA and FQGNSA. This CDR3 is CASSLVTEGSPLHF. CDR3 coding DNA: TGTGCCAGCAGCTTAGTCACTGAGGGCTCACCCCTCCACTTT.

The genes are TRBV5-4 and TRBJ1-1, with D uncertain. Germline V gives CDR1 SGHNT, CDR2 YYREEE (reference sequence). The CDR3 is 15 amino acids. Trimming left V 0 bases short and J 0 bases short, with 9 bases between. CDR3 coding DNA: TGTGCCAGCAGCTTGGGAGGTAACATGAACACTGAAGCTTTCTTT. Its translation: CASSLGGNMNTEAFF.

The gene calls are TRBV7-2 and TRBJ1-2; weak D call: TRBD1 (6 bases). V shed 2 bases and J shed 1 base, with 20 bases lying between them. This CDR3 comprises 18 residues. The germline V gene has CDR1 SGHTA and CDR2 FQGNSA. CDR3 protein: CASSLPTGGGVHNYGYTF. The CDR3 region has the DNA TGTGCCAGCAGCTTACCGACAGGTGGGGGGGTTCATAACTATGGCTACACCTTC.